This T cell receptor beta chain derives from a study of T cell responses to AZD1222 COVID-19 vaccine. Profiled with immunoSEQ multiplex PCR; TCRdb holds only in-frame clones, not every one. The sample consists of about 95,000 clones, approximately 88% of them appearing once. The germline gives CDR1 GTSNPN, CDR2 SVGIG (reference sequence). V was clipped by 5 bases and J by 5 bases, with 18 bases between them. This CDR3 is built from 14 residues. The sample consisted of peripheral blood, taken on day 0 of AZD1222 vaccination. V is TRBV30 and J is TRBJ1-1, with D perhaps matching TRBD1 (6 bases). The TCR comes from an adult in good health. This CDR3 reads CAWRKTGEGTEAFF. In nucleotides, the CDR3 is TGTGCCTGGCGGAAGACAGGTGAGGGTACTGAAGCTTTCTTT.